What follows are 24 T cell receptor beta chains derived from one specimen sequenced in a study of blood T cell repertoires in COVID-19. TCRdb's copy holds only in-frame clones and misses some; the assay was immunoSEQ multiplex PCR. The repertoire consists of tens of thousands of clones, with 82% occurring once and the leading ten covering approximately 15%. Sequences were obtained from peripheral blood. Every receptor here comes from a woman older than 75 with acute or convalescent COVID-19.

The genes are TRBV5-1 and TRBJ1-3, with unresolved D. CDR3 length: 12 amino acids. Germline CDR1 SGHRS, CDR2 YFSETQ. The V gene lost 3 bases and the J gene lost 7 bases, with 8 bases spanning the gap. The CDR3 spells CASSSLENTIYF. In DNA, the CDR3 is TGCGCCAGCAGCTCCCTGGAGAACACCATATATTTT.

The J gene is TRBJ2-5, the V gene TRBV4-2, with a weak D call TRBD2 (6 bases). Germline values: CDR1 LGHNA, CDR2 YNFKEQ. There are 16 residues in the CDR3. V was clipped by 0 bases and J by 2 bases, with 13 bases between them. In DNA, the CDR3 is TGTGCCAGCAGCCAAGATTGGCGGGGATCGCAAGAGACCCAGTACTTC. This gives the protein CASSQDWRGSQETQYF.

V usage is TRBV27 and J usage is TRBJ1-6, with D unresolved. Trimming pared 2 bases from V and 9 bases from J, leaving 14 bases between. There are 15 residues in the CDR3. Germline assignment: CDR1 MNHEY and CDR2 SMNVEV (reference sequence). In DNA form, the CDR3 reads TGTGCCAGCAGTTTAGCGTCGACTGCGGGTTCACCCCTCCACTTT. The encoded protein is CASSLASTAGSPLHF.

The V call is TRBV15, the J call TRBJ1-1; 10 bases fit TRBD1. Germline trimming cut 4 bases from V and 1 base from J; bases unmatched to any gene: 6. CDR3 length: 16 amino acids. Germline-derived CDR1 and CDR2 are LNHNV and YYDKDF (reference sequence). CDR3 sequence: CATSTRTGGANTEAFF. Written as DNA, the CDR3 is TGTGCCACCAGCACTAGGACAGGGGGTGCGAACACTGAAGCTTTCTTT. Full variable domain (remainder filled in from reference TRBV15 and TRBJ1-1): DAMVIQNPRYQVTQFGKPVTLSCSQTLNHNVMYWYQQKSSQAPKLLFHYYDKDFNNEADTPDNFQSRRPNTSFCFLDIRSPGLGDTAMYLCATSTRTGGANTEAFFGQGTRLTVV.

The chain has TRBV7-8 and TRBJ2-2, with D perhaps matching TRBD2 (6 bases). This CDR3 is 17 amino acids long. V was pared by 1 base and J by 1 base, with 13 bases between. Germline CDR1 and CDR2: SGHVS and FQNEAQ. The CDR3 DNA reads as TGTGCCAGCAGCTTAGTTTCGGTGGGACTGAACACCGGGGAGCTGTTTTTT. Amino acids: CASSLVSVGLNTGELFF. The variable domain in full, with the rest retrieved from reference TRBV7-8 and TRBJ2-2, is GAGVSQSPRYKVAKRGQDVALRCDPISGHVSLFWYQQALGQGPEFLTYFQNEAQLDKSGLPSDRFFAERPEGSVSTLKIQRTQQEDSAVYLCASSLVSVGLNTGELFFGEGSRLTVL.

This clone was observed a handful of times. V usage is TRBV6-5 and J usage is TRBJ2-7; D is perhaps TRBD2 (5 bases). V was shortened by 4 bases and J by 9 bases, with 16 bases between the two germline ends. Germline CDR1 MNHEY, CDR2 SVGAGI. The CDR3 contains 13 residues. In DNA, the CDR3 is TGTGCCAGCAGTTTTCAACCCAGGAGGAGGCAGTACTTC. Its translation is CASSFQPRRRQYF.

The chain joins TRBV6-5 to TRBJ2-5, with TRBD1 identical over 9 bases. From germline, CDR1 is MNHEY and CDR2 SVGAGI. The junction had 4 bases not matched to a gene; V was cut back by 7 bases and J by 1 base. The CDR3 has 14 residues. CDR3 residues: CASNGQGSQETQYF. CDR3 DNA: TGTGCCAGCAACGGACAGGGGTCCCAAGAGACCCAGTACTTC.

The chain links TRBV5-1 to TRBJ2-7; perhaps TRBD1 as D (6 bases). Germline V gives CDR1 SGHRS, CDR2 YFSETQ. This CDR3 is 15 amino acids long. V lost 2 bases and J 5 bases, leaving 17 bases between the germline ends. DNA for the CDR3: TGCGCCAGCAGCTTCGGGACACTGCTCATCCACGAGCAGTACTTC. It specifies CASSFGTLLIHEQYF.

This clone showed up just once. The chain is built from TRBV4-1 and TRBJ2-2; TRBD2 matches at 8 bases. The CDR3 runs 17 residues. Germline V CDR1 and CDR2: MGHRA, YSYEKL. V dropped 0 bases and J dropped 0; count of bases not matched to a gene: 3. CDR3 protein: CASSQESLAANTGELFF. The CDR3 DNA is TGCGCCAGCAGCCAAGAATCACTAGCGGCGAACACCGGGGAGCTGTTTTTT.

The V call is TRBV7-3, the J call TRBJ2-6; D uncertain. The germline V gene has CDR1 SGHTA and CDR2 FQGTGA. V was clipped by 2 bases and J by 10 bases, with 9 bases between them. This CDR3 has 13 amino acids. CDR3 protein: CASSLLYSNVLTF. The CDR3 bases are TGTGCCAGCAGCTTACTCTATTCTAACGTCCTGACTTTC. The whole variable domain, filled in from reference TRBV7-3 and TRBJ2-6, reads GAGVSQTPSNKVTEKGKYVELRCDPISGHTALYWYRQSLGQGPEFLIYFQGTGAADDSGLPNDRFFAVRPEGSVSTLKIQRTERGDSAVYLCASSLLYSNVLTFGAGSRLTVL.

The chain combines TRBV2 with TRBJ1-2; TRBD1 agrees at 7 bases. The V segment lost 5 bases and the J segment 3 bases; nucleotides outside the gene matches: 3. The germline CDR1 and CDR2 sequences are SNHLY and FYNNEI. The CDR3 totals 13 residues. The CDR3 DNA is TGTGCCAGCAGTCGGGACAGTTACTATGGCTACACCTTC. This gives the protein CASSRDSYYGYTF.

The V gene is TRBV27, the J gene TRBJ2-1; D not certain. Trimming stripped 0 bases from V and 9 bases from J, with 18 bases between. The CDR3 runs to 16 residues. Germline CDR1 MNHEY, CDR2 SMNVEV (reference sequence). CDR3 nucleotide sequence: TGTGCCAGCAGTTTATCCGACGAGCCCCCTACAGTTGAGCAGTTCTTC. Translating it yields CASSLSDEPPTVEQFF.

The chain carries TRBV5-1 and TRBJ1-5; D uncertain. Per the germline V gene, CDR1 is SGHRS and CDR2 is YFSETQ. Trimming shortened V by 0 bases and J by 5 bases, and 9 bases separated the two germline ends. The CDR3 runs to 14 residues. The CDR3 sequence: CASSLDGNDQPQHF. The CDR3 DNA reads TGCGCCAGCAGCTTGGACGGGAATGATCAGCCCCAGCATTTT. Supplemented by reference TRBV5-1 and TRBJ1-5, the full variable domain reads KAGVTQTPRYLIKTRGQQVTLSCSPISGHRSVSWYQQTPGQGLQFLFEYFSETQRNKGNFPGRFSGRQFSNSRSEMNVSTLELGDSALYLCASSLDGNDQPQHFGDGTRLSIL.

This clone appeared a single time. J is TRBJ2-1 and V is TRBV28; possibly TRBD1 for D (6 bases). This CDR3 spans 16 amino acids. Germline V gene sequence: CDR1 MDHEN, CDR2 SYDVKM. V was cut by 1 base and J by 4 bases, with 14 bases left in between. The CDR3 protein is CASSLSQGRLYNEQFF. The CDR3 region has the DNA TGTGCCAGCAGTTTATCCCAGGGGCGTTTATACAATGAGCAGTTCTTC.

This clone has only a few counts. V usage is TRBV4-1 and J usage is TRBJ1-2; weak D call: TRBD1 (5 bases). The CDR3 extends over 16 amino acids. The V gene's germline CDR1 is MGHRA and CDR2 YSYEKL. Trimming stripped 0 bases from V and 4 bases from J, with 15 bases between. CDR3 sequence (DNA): TGCGCCAGCAGCCAAGAGGGGGGAGGGCGGGGCTATGGCTACACCTTC. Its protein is CASSQEGGGRGYGYTF.

The CDR3 loop is CASRRGQTSGRPRTDTQYF. The CDR3 nucleotides are TGTGCCAGCAGGAGGGGACAGACTAGCGGGAGGCCCCGCACAGATACGCAGTATTTT. The rearrangement joins TRBV2 to TRBJ2-3; 13 positions agree with TRBD2. Germline values: CDR1 SNHLY, CDR2 FYNNEI. This CDR3 is 19 amino acids long. V shed 6 bases, J shed 1 base, and the junction held 13 bases outside the gene matches.

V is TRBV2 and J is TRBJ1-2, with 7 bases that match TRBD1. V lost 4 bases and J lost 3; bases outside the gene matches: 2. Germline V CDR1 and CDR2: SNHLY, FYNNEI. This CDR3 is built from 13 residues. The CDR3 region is CASSGTGYYGYTF. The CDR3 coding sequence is TGTGCCAGCAGTGGGACAGGCTACTATGGCTACACCTTC.

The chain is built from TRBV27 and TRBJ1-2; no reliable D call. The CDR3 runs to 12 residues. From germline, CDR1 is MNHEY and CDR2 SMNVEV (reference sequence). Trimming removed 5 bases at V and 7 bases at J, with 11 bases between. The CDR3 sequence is CASSPPTGGYTF. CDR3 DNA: TGTGCCAGCAGTCCCCCGACGGGTGGCTACACCTTC.

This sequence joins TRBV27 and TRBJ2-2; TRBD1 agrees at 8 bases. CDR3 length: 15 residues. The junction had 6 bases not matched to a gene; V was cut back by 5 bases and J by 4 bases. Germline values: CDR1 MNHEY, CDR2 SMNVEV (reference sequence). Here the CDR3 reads CASSPRTGITGELFF. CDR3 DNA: TGTGCCAGCAGTCCCCGGACAGGGATCACCGGGGAGCTGTTTTTT.

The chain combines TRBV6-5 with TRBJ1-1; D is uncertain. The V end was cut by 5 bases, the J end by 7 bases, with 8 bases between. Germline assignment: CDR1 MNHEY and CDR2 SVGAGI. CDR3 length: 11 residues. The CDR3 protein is CASSQLIEAFF. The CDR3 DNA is TGTGCCAGCAGTCAACTAATTGAAGCTTTCTTT.

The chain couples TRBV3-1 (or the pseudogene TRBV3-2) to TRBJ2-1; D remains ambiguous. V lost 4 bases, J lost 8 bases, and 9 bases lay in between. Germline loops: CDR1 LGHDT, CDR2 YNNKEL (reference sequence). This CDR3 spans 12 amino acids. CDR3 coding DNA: TGTGCCAGCAGCCCCTCGTTTCATGAGCAGTTCTTC. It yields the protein CASSPSFHEQFF.

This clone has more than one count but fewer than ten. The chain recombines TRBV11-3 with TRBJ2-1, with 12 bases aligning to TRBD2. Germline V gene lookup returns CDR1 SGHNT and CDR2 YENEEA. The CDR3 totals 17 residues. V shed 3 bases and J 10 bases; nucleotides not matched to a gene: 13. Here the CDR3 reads CASSFQRGLAGTGEQFF. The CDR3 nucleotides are TGTGCCAGCAGCTTTCAACGTGGACTAGCGGGAACTGGAGAGCAGTTCTTC.

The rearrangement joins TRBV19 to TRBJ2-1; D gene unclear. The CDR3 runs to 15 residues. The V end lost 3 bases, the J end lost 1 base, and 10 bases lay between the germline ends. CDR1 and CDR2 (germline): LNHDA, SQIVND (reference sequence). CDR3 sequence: CASSILSFSYNEQFF. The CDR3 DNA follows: TGTGCCAGTAGTATTCTCTCCTTTTCCTACAATGAGCAGTTCTTC.

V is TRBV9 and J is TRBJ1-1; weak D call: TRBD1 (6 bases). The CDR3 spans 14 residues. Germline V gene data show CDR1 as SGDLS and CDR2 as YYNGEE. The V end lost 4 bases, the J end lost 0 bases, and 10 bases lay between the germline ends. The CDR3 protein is CASSSDSLNTEAFF. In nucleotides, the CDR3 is TGTGCCAGCAGCTCGGACAGCCTGAACACTGAAGCTTTCTTT.